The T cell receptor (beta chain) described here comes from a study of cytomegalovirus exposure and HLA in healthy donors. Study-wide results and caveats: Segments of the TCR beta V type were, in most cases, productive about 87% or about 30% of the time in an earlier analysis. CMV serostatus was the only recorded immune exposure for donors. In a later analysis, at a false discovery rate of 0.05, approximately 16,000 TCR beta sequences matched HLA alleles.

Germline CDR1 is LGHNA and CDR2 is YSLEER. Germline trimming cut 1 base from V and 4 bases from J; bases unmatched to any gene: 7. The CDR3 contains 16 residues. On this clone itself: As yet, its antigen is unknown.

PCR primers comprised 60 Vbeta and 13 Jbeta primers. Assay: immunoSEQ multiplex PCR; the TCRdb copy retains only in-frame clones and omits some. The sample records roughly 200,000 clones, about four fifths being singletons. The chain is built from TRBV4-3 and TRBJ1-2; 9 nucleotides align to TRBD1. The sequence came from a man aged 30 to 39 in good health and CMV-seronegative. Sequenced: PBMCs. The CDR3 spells CASSQGTGGAGYGYTF. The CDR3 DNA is TGCGCCAGCAGCCAAGGAACAGGGGGCGCTGGCTATGGCTACACCTTC.